The clone carrying this T cell receptor (beta chain) was recorded at least ten times. The antigen remains undetermined. V was clipped by 2 bases and J by 0 bases, with 16 bases between them. The CDR3 totals 17 residues. Germline CDR1 reads LNHNV; CDR2 reads YYDKDF (reference sequence). This entry belongs to a study of CD8 T cells in ankylosing spondylitis. Study-level findings and limits: Several highly homologous variants formed a TCR beta motif that appeared characteristic of ankylosing spondylitis blood. Some of the motif variants had earlier been found in reactive arthritis patients' fluid and blood.

Via MiXCR, TCRdb re-called the 5' RACE reads, giving one row per CDR3 protein. Among 350,000 to 550,000 distinct CDR3 sequences, more than 25% were seen once, and the ten largest hold 0.85% to 1%. Source material: blood, either unsorted or a sorted T cell fraction (not recorded which). This clonotype was sampled from a male donor with ankylosing spondylitis. The J gene is TRBJ1-2, the V gene TRBV15, with D perhaps matching TRBD1 (6 bases). Here the CDR3 DNA reads TGTGCCACCAGCAGACTATCCGGGACACTAGCTAACTATGGCTACACCTTC. Translation gives CATSRLSGTLANYGYTF.